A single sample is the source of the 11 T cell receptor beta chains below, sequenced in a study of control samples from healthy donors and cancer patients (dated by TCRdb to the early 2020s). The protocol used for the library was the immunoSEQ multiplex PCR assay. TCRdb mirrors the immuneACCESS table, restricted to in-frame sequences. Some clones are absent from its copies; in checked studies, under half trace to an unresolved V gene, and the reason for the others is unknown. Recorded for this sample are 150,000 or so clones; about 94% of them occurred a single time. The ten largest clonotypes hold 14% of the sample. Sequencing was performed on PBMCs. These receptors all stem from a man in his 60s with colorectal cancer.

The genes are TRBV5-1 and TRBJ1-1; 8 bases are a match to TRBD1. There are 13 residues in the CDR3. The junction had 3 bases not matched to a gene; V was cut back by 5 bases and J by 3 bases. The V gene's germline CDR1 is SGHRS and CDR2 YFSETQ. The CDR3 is CASSVQGDTEAFF. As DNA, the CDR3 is TGCGCCAGCAGTGTACAGGGGGACACTGAAGCTTTCTTT.

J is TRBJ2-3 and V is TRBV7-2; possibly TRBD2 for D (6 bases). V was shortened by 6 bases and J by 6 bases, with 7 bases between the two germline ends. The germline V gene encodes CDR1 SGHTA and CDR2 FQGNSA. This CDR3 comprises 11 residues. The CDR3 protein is CASSAGDTQYF. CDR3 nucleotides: TGTGCCAGCAGTGCGGGGGATACGCAGTATTTT.

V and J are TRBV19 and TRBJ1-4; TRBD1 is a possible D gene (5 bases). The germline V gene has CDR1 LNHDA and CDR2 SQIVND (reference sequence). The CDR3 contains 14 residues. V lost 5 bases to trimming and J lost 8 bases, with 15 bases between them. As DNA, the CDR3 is TGTGCCAGTAGTCGAGGCAGGGAGGACGAAAAACTGTTTTTT. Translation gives CASSRGREDEKLFF.

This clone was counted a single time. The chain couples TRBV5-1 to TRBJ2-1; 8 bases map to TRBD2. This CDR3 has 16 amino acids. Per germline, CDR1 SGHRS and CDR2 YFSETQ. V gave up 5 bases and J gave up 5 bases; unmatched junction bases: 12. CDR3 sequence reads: CASRPRLGLDNNEQFF. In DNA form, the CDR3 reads TGCGCCAGCAGACCGAGACTGGGACTAGACAACAATGAGCAGTTCTTC.

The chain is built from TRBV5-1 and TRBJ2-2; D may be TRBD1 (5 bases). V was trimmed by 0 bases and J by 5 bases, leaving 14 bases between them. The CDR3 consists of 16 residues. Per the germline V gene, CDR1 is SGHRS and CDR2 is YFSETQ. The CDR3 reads CASSLVLTAFTGELFF. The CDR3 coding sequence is TGCGCCAGCAGCTTGGTACTGACAGCCTTTACCGGGGAGCTGTTTTTT.

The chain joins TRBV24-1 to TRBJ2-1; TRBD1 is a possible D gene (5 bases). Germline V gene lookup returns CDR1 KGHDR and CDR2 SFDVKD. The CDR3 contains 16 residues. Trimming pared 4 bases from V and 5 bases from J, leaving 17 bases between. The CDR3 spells CATSDLAGPPHNEQFF. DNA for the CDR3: TGTGCCACCAGTGACCTGGCAGGGCCCCCACACAATGAGCAGTTCTTC.

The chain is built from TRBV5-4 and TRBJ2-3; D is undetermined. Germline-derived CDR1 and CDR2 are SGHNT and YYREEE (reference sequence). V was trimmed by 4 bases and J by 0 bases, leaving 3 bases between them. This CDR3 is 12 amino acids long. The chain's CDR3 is CASSLSTDTQYF. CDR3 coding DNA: TGTGCCAGCAGCCTAAGCACAGATACGCAGTATTTT. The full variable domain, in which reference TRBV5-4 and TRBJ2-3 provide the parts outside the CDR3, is ETGVTQSPTHLIKTRGQQVTLRCSSQSGHNTVSWYQQALGQGPQFIFQYYREEENGRGNFPPRFSGLQFPNYSSELNVNALELDDSALYLCASSLSTDTQYFGPGTRLTVL.

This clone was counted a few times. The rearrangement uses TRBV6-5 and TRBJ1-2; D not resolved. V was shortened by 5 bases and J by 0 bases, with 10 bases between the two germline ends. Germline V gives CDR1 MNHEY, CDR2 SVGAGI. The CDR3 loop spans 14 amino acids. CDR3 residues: CASSIAFTNYGYTF. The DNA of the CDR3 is TGTGCCAGCAGTATAGCCTTTACTAACTATGGCTACACCTTC.

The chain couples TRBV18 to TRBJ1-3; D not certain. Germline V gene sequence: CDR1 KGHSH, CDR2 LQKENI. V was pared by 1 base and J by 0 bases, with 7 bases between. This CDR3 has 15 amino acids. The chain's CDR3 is CASSPLMNSGNTIYF. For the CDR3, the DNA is TGTGCCAGCTCACCACTTATGAACTCTGGAAACACCATATATTTT.

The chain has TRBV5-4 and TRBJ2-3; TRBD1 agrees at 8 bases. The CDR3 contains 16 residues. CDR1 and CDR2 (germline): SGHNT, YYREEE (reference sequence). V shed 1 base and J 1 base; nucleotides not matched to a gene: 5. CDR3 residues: CASSLQGAGGTDTQYF. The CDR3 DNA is TGTGCCAGCAGCTTGCAGGGGGCGGGCGGCACAGATACGCAGTATTTT.

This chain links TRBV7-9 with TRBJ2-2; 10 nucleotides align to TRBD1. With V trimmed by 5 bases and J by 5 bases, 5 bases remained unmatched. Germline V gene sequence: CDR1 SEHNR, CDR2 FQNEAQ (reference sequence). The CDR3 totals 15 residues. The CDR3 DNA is TGTGCCAGCAGCAAGGGACAGGGGAGGACCGGGGAGCTGTTTTTT. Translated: CASSKGQGRTGELFF.